These 2 T cell receptor beta chains were sequenced from one sample in a study of T cells in Graves' hyperthyroidism and ophthalmopathy. It was RNA transcripts that yielded the amplified TCR beta CDR3 regions. The TCR CDR3 first-round RT-PCR relied on the HTBI primer set. TCRdb independently ran MiXCR on the multiplex PCR reads; one entry per CDR3 protein. The table has under 400,000 distinct CDR3 sequences, roughly 18% seen once. Sequencing was performed on blood. These receptors were collected from a woman between 45 and 65 years old with Graves' hyperthyroidism.

The chain links TRBV5-1 to TRBJ2-5, with 8 bases fitting TRBD1. Germline loops: CDR1 SGHRS, CDR2 YFSETQ. The CDR3 is made up of 14 amino acids. The junction had 4 bases not matched to a gene; V was cut back by 3 bases and J by 3 bases. CDR3 DNA sequence: TGCGCCAGCAGCTCCTTGGACAGGGAAGAGACCCAGTACTTC. This codes for CASSSLDREETQYF.

This clonotype was seen ten or more times. This chain links TRBV3-1 with TRBJ1-3; D perhaps matches TRBD1 (6 bases). V gave up 4 bases and J gave up 0 bases, with 13 bases separating them. This CDR3 has 16 residues. Germline loops: CDR1 LGHDT, CDR2 YNNKEL (reference sequence). The CDR3 nucleotides are TGTGCCAGCAGCCGAACAGGGCAGAGCTCTGGAAACACCATATATTTT. It specifies CASSRTGQSSGNTIYF.